The rows below give T cell receptor beta chains drawn from one sample of a study of blood T cell repertoires in COVID-19. The table came from immunoSEQ multiplex PCR; TCRdb's copy has only in-frame clones and leaves some out. This sample has around 340,000 clones, with around 83% found just once. The sequencing input was peripheral blood. The origin of the receptors is a man between 25 and 39 years old with active or convalescent COVID-19. Both conserved end residues are part of each CDR3. Fields, in order: V gene, D gene, J gene, clone size, CDR3 DNA, CDR3 protein. D genes are given only for firm matches. Clone size is stated in some rows and not others, as once, few, many or a class when expanded.

v_call: TRBV7-2
d_call: TRBD2
j_call: TRBJ2-7
clone_size: -
cdr3_nt: TGTGCCAGCAGCCCAGGGACTAGCGGGAGGTACAACGAGCAGTACTTC
cdr3_aa: CASSPGTSGRYNEQYF

v_call: TRBV27
d_call: TRBD2
j_call: TRBJ2-7
clone_size: -
cdr3_nt: TGTGCCAGCAGAAAACTAGCGGGAGCATCCTACGAGCAGTACTTC
cdr3_aa: CASRKLAGASYEQYF

v_call: TRBV29-1
d_call: -
j_call: TRBJ1-1
clone_size: -
cdr3_nt: TGCAGCGTTGTGGGACACTTGAACACTGAAGCTTTCTTT
cdr3_aa: CSVVGHLNTEAFF

v_call: TRBV7-2
d_call: -
j_call: TRBJ2-7
clone_size: -
cdr3_nt: TGTGCCAGCAGCTTAGAGGGGGCTAGCGGGTCTTACGAGCAGTACTTC
cdr3_aa: CASSLEGASGSYEQYF

v_call: TRBV29-1
d_call: TRBD1
j_call: TRBJ2-5
clone_size: -
cdr3_nt: TGCAGCGTTGAACCACCGACAGGGCGGTCGGACCAAGAGACCCAGTACTTC
cdr3_aa: CSVEPPTGRSDQETQYF

v_call: TRBV28
d_call: -
j_call: TRBJ2-7
clone_size: -
cdr3_nt: TGTGCCAGCAAACCCACGATCGGTTCCTACGAGCAGTACTTC
cdr3_aa: CASKPTIGSYEQYF

v_call: TRBV6-6
d_call: -
j_call: TRBJ1-1
clone_size: -
cdr3_nt: TGTGCCAGCAGAACGACAGAAGAAGCTTTCTTT
cdr3_aa: CASRTTEEAFF

v_call: TRBV18
d_call: TRBD2
j_call: TRBJ2-1
clone_size: -
cdr3_nt: TGTGCCAGTACTAATAGGGGTAGCGGGATAAGTTTGAACAATGAGCAGTTCTTC
cdr3_aa: CASTNRGSGISLNNEQFF

v_call: TRBV27
d_call: TRBD2
j_call: TRBJ2-1
clone_size: -
cdr3_nt: TGTGCCAGCAGCCTACAATCCGGGACTAGCGATCCCTTGGACCATGAGCAGTTCTTC
cdr3_aa: CASSLQSGTSDPLDHEQFF

v_call: TRBV9
d_call: -
j_call: TRBJ2-1
clone_size: -
cdr3_nt: TGTGCCAGCAGCGTAGGACAGGACCAACACAATGAGCAGTTCTTC
cdr3_aa: CASSVGQDQHNEQFF

v_call: TRBV6-2/TRBV6-3
d_call: TRBD1
j_call: TRBJ1-5
clone_size: once
cdr3_nt: TGTGCCAGCAGTTACTCAAGAGGGGGCAGGCAGCCCCAGCATTTT
cdr3_aa: CASSYSRGGRQPQHF